The 16 T cell receptor beta chains given below trace back to one sample, sequenced in a study of T-cell memory formation after mild COVID-19. Using its own MiXCR run on the 5' RACE reads, TCRdb lists one record per CDR3 protein. The data contain about 16,000 distinct CDR3 sequences, over 20% of them singletons. Sequencing was carried out using PBMCs or a T cell subset sorted from them (not recorded which). The receptor source for this set is a man younger than 30 who had mild COVID-19 (a few samples of this study predate the infection). Cell type and time point are not known.

At least ten counts were recorded for this clonotype. The rearrangement links TRBV20-1 to TRBJ2-2, with D unclear. The CDR3 runs to 13 residues. Per the germline V gene, CDR1 is DFQATT and CDR2 is SNEGSKA (reference sequence). V gave up 2 bases and J gave up 3 bases, with 7 bases separating them. This chain's CDR3 is CSARWLYTGELFF. DNA of the CDR3: TGCAGTGCTAGATGGCTTTACACCGGGGAGCTGTTTTTT.

This clonotype has ten or more counts. The rearrangement uses TRBV29-1 and TRBJ2-3, with D possibly being TRBD1 (5 bases). The V gene lost 2 bases and the J gene lost 3 bases, with 9 bases spanning the gap. Germline assignment: CDR1 SQVTM and CDR2 ANQGSEA. This CDR3 has 13 residues. The DNA for the CDR3 is TGCAGCGTTGAAAGAGACAGTACAGATACGCAGTATTTT. The encoded protein is CSVERDSTDTQYF.

This clonotype was counted between two and nine times. This chain connects TRBV6-2 or TRBV6-3 to TRBJ2-1; D is tentatively TRBD1 or TRBD2 (5 bases each). The CDR3 runs 13 residues. Trimming stripped 7 bases from V and 7 bases from J, with 14 bases between. The germline gives CDR1 MNHEY, CDR2 SVGEGT. CDR3 coding DNA: TGTGCCAGCACTGGGGACGGCCCGAATGAGCAGTTCTTC. Translated: CASTGDGPNEQFF.

The chain couples TRBV6-4 to TRBJ2-3; 12 nucleotides agree with TRBD2. J was trimmed by 2 bases and V by 4 bases; bases with no gene match: 4. Germline loops: CDR1 MRHNA, CDR2 SNTAGT. The CDR3 covers 16 residues. CDR3 bases: TGTGCCAGCAGTGCTAGCGGGGGGGATTCCACAGATACGCAGTATTTT. Amino acids: CASSASGGDSTDTQYF.

This clonotype appeared a few times. The CDR3 region has the DNA TGTGCCAGCAGTGAAATCACTGAAGCTTTCTTT. It encodes CASSEITEAFF. This chain links TRBV25-1 with TRBJ1-1; D ambiguous. Germline lookup yields CDR1 MGHDK and CDR2 SYGVNS. The V and J ends lost 2 bases and 4 bases respectively, with 2 bases between them. The CDR3 consists of 11 residues.

This clonotype was detected many times. The genes are TRBV7-9 and TRBJ2-1; no firm D call. V lost 8 bases and J 0 bases, leaving 11 bases between the germline ends. The CDR3 loop spans 14 amino acids. Germline V gene sequence: CDR1 SEHNR, CDR2 FQNEAQ (reference sequence). The CDR3 spells CASHLIPSYNEQFF. In nucleotides, the CDR3 is TGTGCCAGCCACCTAATCCCCTCCTACAATGAGCAGTTCTTC. Full variable domain (missing parts from reference TRBV7-9 and TRBJ2-1): DTGVSQNPRHKITKRGQNVTFRCDPISEHNRLYWYRQTLGQGPEFLTYFQNEAQLEKSRLLSDRFSAERPKGSFSTLEIQRTEQGDSAMYLCASHLIPSYNEQFFGPGTRLTVL.

The chain links TRBV30 to TRBJ1-2; the D is unclear. Germline CDR1 is GTSNPN and CDR2 is SVGIG (reference sequence). V was pared by 1 base and J by 3 bases, with 12 bases between. The CDR3 totals 14 residues. This chain's CDR3 is CAWSGPWAYYGYTF. The CDR3 DNA is TGTGCCTGGAGTGGCCCTTGGGCCTACTATGGCTACACCTTC.

The chain couples TRBV4-1 to TRBJ2-4; the D gene is possibly TRBD2 (5 bases). The CDR3 consists of 16 residues. Germline V lookup: CDR1 MGHRA, CDR2 YSYEKL. V was trimmed by 10 bases and J by 1 base, leaving 20 bases between them. In nucleotides, the CDR3 is TGCGCCACCTCGGGTGCGGGCTTTCTGGCCAAAAACATTCAGTACTTC. It yields the protein CATSGAGFLAKNIQYF.

This clonotype was recorded many times. The chain uses TRBV5-1 and TRBJ2-5; no reliable D call. Germline CDR1 reads SGHRS; CDR2 reads YFSETQ. The V end was cut by 2 bases, the J end by 3 bases, with 2 bases between. This CDR3 spans 11 amino acids. The CDR3 bases are TGCGCCAGCAGCTTAGAAGAGACCCAGTACTTC. It is translated as CASSLEETQYF. Looking up the rest from reference TRBV5-1 and TRBJ2-5 gives the full variable domain: KAGVTQTPRYLIKTRGQQVTLSCSPISGHRSVSWYQQTPGQGLQFLFEYFSETQRNKGNFPGRFSGRQFSNSRSEMNVSTLELGDSALYLCASSLEETQYFGPGTRLLVL.

At least ten counts were recorded for this clonotype. V usage is TRBV27 and J usage is TRBJ2-7, with 7 bases that match TRBD2. The CDR3 sequence is 14 residues long. Germline CDR1 is MNHEY and CDR2 is SMNVEV (reference sequence). V lost 5 bases and J lost 2; bases outside the gene matches: 6. The CDR3 here is CASSPWGGTYEQYF. The CDR3, as DNA: TGTGCCAGCAGTCCCTGGGGGGGAACCTACGAGCAGTACTTC.

The chain carries TRBV11-2 and TRBJ2-3, with TRBD1 identical over 9 bases. This CDR3 has 17 amino acids. The V and J ends lost 2 bases and 4 bases, in that order; junction bases with no gene match: 10. CDR1 and CDR2 from the germline V gene are SGHAT and FQNNGV. The CDR3 sequence is CASSLTGTGIPADTQYF. The DNA of the CDR3 is TGTGCCAGCAGCTTAACCGGGACAGGGATACCCGCAGATACGCAGTATTTT.

This clonotype was found a few times. The chain carries TRBV11-2 and TRBJ2-1, with D maybe TRBD2 (5 bases). CDR1 is SGHAT and CDR2 is FQNNGV in the germline V gene. The CDR3 is made up of 15 amino acids. Trimming left V 1 base short and J 5 bases short, with 12 bases between. CDR3 protein: CASSLVLDFHNEQFF. For the CDR3, the DNA is TGTGCCAGCAGCTTAGTGCTGGACTTCCACAATGAGCAGTTCTTC.

The table lists this clonotype with a few counts. V and J are TRBV4-1 and TRBJ1-5; D not certain. CDR1 MGHRA and CDR2 YSYEKL come from the germline V gene. The CDR3 has 12 residues. V lost 1 base, J lost 7 bases, and 5 bases lay in between. The CDR3 bases are TGCGCCAGCAGCCAAGGGGCCCAGCCCCAGCATTTT. As protein: CASSQGAQPQHF.

This clonotype showed up just a few times. The chain carries TRBV7-3 and TRBJ2-5, with D possibly matching TRBD1 (7 bases). The CDR3 spans 14 residues. Germline-derived CDR1 and CDR2 are SGHTA and FQGTGA. Between the trimmed V and J ends, which lost 2 bases and 1 base, there was a span of 8 bases. CDR3 coding DNA: TGTGCCAGCAGCTTACAGGGGGGCCAAGAGACCCAGTACTTC. This translates into CASSLQGGQETQYF.

The chain employs TRBV7-9 and TRBJ2-1, with 7 bases that match TRBD1. This CDR3 spans 12 amino acids. J lost 7 bases, V lost 5 bases, and 2 bases had no gene match. In germline, CDR1 is SEHNR, CDR2 FQNEAQ (reference sequence). The CDR3 region is CASSLQGNEQFF. CDR3 bases: TGTGCCAGCAGCCTACAGGGGAATGAGCAGTTCTTC. The full variable domain, completed using reference TRBV7-9 and TRBJ2-1, is DTGVSQNPRHKITKRGQNVTFRCDPISEHNRLYWYRQTLGQGPEFLTYFQNEAQLEKSRLLSDRFSAERPKGSFSTLEIQRTEQGDSAMYLCASSLQGNEQFFGPGTRLTVL.

This clonotype was observed many times. The chain has TRBV7-2 and TRBJ1-3; D gene unclear. CDR3 size: 16 residues. Trimming removed 1 base from V and 2 bases from J, with 12 bases in between. The germline CDR1 and CDR2 sequences are SGHTA and FQGNSA. For the CDR3, the DNA is TGTGCCAGCAGCTTAGATGGGCAGGATACTGGAAACACCATATATTTT. This sequence encodes CASSLDGQDTGNTIYF.